What follows are 7 T cell receptor beta chains derived from one specimen sequenced in a study of CD8 T cells in ankylosing spondylitis (dated by TCRdb to about 2017). Broad study findings and their caveats: A TCR beta motif of about 8 highly homologous amino acid variants appeared characteristic of blood from ankylosing spondylitis patients.

These TCRs' antigens remain unknown. The library relied on 5' RACE. The sequencer listed for this sample is Illumina HiSeq 2500. TCRdb reworked the public reads: Q25 trimming with fastp, MiXCR clone assembly, productive beta chains retained. Entries that share a CDR3 protein sequence are merged under the most common genes and DNA. The sample includes about 440,000 distinct CDR3 sequences, with approximately 17% observed a single time. The ten largest clones add up to under 1.2% of the sample. Sequenced: blood, either unsorted or a sorted T cell fraction (not recorded which). These TCRs come from a male donor with ankylosing spondylitis.

The rearrangement links TRBV5-1 to TRBJ2-5; no firm D call. V dropped 0 bases and J dropped 5 bases, with 14 bases sitting between them. Germline V gene sequence: CDR1 SGHRS, CDR2 YFSETQ. This CDR3 region has 15 residues. The CDR3 nucleotides are TGCGCCAGCAGCTTGGGGTCGGGCCCTTGGGAGACCCAGTACTTC. Residues: CASSLGSGPWETQYF. The full variable domain, with the rest looked up from reference TRBV5-1 and TRBJ2-5, is KAGVTQTPRYLIKTRGQQVTLSCSPISGHRSVSWYQQTPGQGLQFLFEYFSETQRNKGNFPGRFSGRQFSNSRSEMNVSTLELGDSALYLCASSLGSGPWETQYFGPGTRLLVL.

This clonotype came up a few times. This chain joins TRBV3-1 and TRBJ2-3, with D possibly called TRBD1 or TRBD2 (5 bases each). Germline V gene sequence: CDR1 LGHDT, CDR2 YNNKEL (reference sequence). The V end was cut by 3 bases, the J end by 4 bases, with 17 bases between. The CDR3 has 16 residues. CDR3 nucleotide sequence: TGTGCCAGCAGCCACCACGGGACCCCCCGAGCAGATACGCAGTATTTT. Residues: CASSHHGTPRADTQYF.

This sequence joins TRBV13 and TRBJ1-1, with D unclear. This CDR3 has 15 residues. The germline gives CDR1 PRHDT, CDR2 FYEKMQ (reference sequence). V lost 5 bases and J lost 1, with 14 bases in between. The CDR3 sequence is CASSPRPDGNTEAFF. DNA for the CDR3: TGTGCCAGCAGCCCCCGCCCGGACGGGAACACTGAAGCTTTCTTT.

The chain carries TRBV10-3 and TRBJ1-1; no clear D gene. V was cut by 10 bases and J by 2 bases, with 14 bases left in between. Germline loops: CDR1 ENHRY, CDR2 SYGVKD. CDR3 length: 13 residues. In nucleotides, the CDR3 is TGTGCCACCTCCCCCCCCCAAAACACTGAAGCTTTCTTT. It encodes CATSPPQNTEAFF.

This clonotype was observed a handful of times. This chain uses TRBV5-1 with TRBJ2-7; D uncertain. Germline CDR1 and CDR2: SGHRS and YFSETQ. CDR3 size: 12 residues. V was cut by 3 bases and J by 13 bases, with 17 bases left in between. The CDR3 DNA follows: TGCGCCAGCAGCTCCTCCTACGAGCAGGTATACTTC. Residues: CASSSSYEQVYF. Looking up the rest from reference TRBV5-1 and TRBJ2-7 gives the full variable domain: KAGVTQTPRYLIKTRGQQVTLSCSPISGHRSVSWYQQTPGQGLQFLFEYFSETQRNKGNFPGRFSGRQFSNSRSEMNVSTLELGDSALYLCASSSSYEQVYFGPGTRLTVT.

The chain couples TRBV7-6 to TRBJ1-6; 9 nucleotides match TRBD1. CDR1 is SGHVS, CDR2 FNYEAQ, per germline. The CDR3 has 16 residues. V shed 5 bases and J 3 bases; nucleotides not matched to a gene: 5. The DNA for the CDR3 is TGTGCCAGCAGCCCACAGGGGGCCGGCTATAATTCACCCCTCCACTTT. Protein: CASSPQGAGYNSPLHF.

This clonotype was counted between two and nine times. The chain joins TRBV12-3 or TRBV12-4 to TRBJ2-5; D unresolved. Deletions cut 1 base from V and 1 base from J, with 10 bases between. The CDR3 spans 15 residues. This chain's CDR3 is CASSLGRAPQETQYF. The DNA for the CDR3 is TGTGCCAGCAGTTTAGGACGGGCCCCCCAAGAGACCCAGTACTTC.